Sequencing of this T cell receptor (beta chain) was carried out in a study of blood T cell repertoires in COVID-19. For the study at large: Material from acute and convalescent COVID-19 was sourced from the United States, Italy and Spain.

The data were produced by immunoSEQ multiplex PCR, yet TCRdb's version contains in-frame clones alone and is incomplete. The sample lists around 360,000 clones, roughly 87% occurring once. This CDR3 contains 15 residues. Germline CDR1 SGDLS, CDR2 YYNGEE. V lost 0 bases to trimming and J lost 5 bases; unmatched junction nucleotides: 3. Participants spanned ages roughly 18 to 90 years and resided in roughly 22 US areas. Symptom resolution, clearance, or two negative PCRs marked the recovered donors of Cohort 3. Material for sequencing was PBMCs or T cells enriched from blood (not recorded which). The receptor comes from a woman in her twenties or thirties who had recovered from COVID-19. The chain employs TRBV9 and TRBJ2-3; 10 bases agree with TRBD2. The CDR3 nucleotides read TGTGCCAGCAGCGTAGCTAGCGGGAGTAAAGATACGCAGTATTTT. As protein: CASSVASGSKDTQYF.